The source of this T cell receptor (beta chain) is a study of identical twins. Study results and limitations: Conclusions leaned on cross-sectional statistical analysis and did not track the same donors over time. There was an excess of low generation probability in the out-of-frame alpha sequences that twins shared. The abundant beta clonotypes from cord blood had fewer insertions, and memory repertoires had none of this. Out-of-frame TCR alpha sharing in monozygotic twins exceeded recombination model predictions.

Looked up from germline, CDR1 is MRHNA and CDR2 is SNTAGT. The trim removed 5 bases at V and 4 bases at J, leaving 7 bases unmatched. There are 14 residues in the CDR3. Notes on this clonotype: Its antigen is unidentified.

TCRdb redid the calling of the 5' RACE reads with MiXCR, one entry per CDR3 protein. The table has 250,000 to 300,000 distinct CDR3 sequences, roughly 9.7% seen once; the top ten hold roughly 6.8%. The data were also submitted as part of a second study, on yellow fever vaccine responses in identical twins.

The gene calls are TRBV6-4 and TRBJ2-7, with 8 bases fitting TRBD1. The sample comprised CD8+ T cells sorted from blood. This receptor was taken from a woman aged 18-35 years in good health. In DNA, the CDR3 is TGTGCCAGCAGTCCGGGACAGGAGGGATACGAGCAGTACTTC. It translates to CASSPGQEGYEQYF.